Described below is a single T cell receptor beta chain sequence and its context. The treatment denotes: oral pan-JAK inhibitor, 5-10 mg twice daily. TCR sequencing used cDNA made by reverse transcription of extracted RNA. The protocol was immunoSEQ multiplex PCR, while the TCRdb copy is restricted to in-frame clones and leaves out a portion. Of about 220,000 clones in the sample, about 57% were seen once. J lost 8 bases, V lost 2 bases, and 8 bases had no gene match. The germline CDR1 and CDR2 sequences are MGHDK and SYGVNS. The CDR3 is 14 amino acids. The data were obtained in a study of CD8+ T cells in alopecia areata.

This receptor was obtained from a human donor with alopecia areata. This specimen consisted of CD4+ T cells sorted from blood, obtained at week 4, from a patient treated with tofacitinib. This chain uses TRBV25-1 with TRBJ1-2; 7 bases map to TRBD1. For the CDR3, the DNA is TGTGCCAGCAGTGAACCCACAGGGGCGCGGGGCTACACCTTC. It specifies CASSEPTGARGYTF.